This TCR beta chain was sequenced in a study of cytomegalovirus exposure and HLA in healthy donors. Whole-study context: Earlier work reported approximately 110 million unique TCR beta sequences from about 180 million T cells.

The primer mix had 60 Vbeta and 13 Jbeta primers. Data came from immunoSEQ multiplex PCR; TCRdb stores just in-frame clones and leaves some out. The sample includes approximately 180,000 clones, 10% to 15% of them seen just once. Study observations and caveats: Presence/absence analyses supposed approximately even sequencing depth among donors. A later analysis showed HLA-associated TCR beta chains outstripping equally common others in clonal expansion. Researchers left out some V segments, among them TRBV6-2 and TRBV6-3, as indistinguishable.

This clone has only a few counts. What it binds is unknown. CDR1 is ENHRY, CDR2 SYGVKD, per germline. CDR3 length: 15 amino acids. Between the trimmed V and J ends, which lost 0 bases and 0 bases, there was a span of 8 bases. The chain recombines TRBV10-3 with TRBJ1-2; unclear D gene. The clonotype comes from a man aged 45-60 years in good health and CMV-seropositive. Sequenced: PBMCs. CDR3 sequence reads: CAISESQQANYGYTF. The CDR3, as DNA: TGTGCCATCAGTGAGTCACAGCAAGCTAACTATGGCTACACCTTC.